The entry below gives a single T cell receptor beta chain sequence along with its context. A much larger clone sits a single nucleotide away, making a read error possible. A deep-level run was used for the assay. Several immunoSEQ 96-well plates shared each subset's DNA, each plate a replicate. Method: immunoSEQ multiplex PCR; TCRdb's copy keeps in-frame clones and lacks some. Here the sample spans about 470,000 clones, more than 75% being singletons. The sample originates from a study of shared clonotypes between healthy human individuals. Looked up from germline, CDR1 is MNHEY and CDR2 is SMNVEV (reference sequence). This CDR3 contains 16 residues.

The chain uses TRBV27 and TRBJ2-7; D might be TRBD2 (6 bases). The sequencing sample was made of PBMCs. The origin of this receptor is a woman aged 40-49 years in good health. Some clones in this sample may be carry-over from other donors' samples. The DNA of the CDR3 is TGTGCCGGCAGTTTAAGGGCGGGACTGCAACCCTACGAGCAGTACTTC. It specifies CAGSLRAGLQPYEQYF.